This T cell receptor beta chain derives from a study of blood T cell repertoires in COVID-19. Study as a whole: Sites across the United States, Italy and Spain contributed samples from acute and convalescent COVID-19.

Study processing details: Amplified reference gene primers provided the basis for estimating nucleated cell counts. Using immunoSEQ multiplex PCR, the repertoire was profiled, and TCRdb retains in-frame clones only, with some absent. The V and J calls and clone size were taken over from that table, and D and trimming were inferred from the DNA. The profile covers about 200,000 clones, with approximately 84% appearing a single time and 4.9% taken by the ten largest. This CDR3 has 13 amino acids. The chain is built from TRBV21-1 and TRBJ1-5. TRBV21-1 is shown as a pseudogene. The sequencing input was peripheral blood. This receptor was obtained from a woman of 80 years or more with acute or convalescent COVID-19. The CDR3 sequence is CASSNPSAQPQHF. Here the CDR3 DNA reads TGTGCCAGCAGCAACCCCTCCGCGCAGCCCCAGCATTTT.